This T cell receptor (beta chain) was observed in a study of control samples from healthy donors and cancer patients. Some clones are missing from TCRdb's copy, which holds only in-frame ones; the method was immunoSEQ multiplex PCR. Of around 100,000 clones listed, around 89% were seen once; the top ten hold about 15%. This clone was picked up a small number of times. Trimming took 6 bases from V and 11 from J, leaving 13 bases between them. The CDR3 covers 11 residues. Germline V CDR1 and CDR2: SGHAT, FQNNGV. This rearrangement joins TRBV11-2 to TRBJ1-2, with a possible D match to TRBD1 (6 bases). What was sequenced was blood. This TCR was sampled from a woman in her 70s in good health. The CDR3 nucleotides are TGTGCCAGCAGTCGTACCGGGACATACACCTTC. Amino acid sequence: CASSRTGTYTF. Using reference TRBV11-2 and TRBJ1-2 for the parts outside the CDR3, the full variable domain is EAGVAQSPRYKIIEKRQSVAFWCNPISGHATLYWYQQILGQGPKLLIQFQNNGVVDDSQLPKDRFSAERLKGVDSTLKIQPAKLEDSAVYLCASSRTGTYTFGSGTRLTVV.